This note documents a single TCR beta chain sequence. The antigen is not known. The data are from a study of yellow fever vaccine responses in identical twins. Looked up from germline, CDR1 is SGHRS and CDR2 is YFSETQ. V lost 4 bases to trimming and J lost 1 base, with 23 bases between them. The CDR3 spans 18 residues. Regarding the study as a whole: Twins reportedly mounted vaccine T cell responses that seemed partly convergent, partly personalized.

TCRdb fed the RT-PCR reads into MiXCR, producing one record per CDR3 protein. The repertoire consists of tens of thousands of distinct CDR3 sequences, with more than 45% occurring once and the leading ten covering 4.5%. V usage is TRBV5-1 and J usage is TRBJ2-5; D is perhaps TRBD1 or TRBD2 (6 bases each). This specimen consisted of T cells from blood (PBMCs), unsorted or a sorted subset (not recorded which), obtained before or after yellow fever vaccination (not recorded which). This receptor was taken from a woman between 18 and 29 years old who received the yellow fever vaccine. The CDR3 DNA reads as TGCGCCAGCAGCCCCGGACAGCTCCCCGGGGGTTTCCAAGAGACCCAGTACTTC. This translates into CASSPGQLPGGFQETQYF.